This passage covers 3 T cell receptor beta chains from one sample sequenced in a study of T-cell memory formation after mild COVID-19. TCRdb itself ran the 5' RACE reads through MiXCR, one entry per CDR3 protein. Of fewer than 700,000 distinct CDR3 sequences listed, around 17% are singletons. Sequencing was performed on PBMCs or a T cell subset sorted from them (not recorded which). Receptors originate from an adult woman who had mild COVID-19 (a few samples of this study predate the infection). Cell type and time point are not known.

The chain recombines TRBV5-6 with TRBJ1-1; D might be TRBD1 (5 bases). Germline CDR1 is SGHDT and CDR2 is YYEEEE. The V end lost 4 bases, the J end lost 4 bases, and 20 bases lay between the germline ends. The length of the CDR3 is 16 residues. CDR3 in DNA: TGTGCCAGCAGCCACGCGGTGGGGGGAGAGGCCACTGAAGCTTTCTTT. Protein: CASSHAVGGEATEAFF.

This clonotype showed up just a few times. DNA for the CDR3: TGTGCCAGCAGCCAACAGGCGGACCCGGACCCCCCCTTTTCCCAGTACTTC. Protein product: CASSQQADPDPPFSQYF. The chain joins TRBV14 to TRBJ2-5; D not certain. Germline V CDR1 and CDR2: SGHDN, FVKESK. The CDR3 is 17 residues long. V dropped 2 bases and J dropped 9 bases, with 25 bases sitting between them.

There are a few counts of this clonotype. The chain recombines TRBV3-1 with TRBJ2-5; D is perhaps TRBD2 (6 bases). In germline, CDR1 is LGHDT, CDR2 YNNKEL (reference sequence). The CDR3 contains 14 residues. V dropped 0 bases and J dropped 4 bases, with 9 bases sitting between them. CDR3 sequence reads: CASSQDAGTETQYF. CDR3 nucleotides: TGTGCCAGCAGCCAAGATGCGGGGACAGAGACCCAGTACTTC.